This T cell receptor beta chain was found in a study of OX40 agonist ivuxolimab in advanced cancers. Profiled with immunoSEQ multiplex PCR; TCRdb holds only in-frame clones, not every one. The data show 78,000 or so clones, almost 95% seen once. The junction had 6 bases not matched to a gene; V was cut back by 3 bases and J by 3 bases. This CDR3 is 16 amino acids long. CDR1 SGHRS and CDR2 YFSETQ come from the germline V gene. The sample holds a few counts of this clone. The V gene is TRBV5-1, the J gene TRBJ2-3, with 11 positions matching TRBD2. The receptor was derived from an adult with an advanced solid tumor such as melanoma, head and neck, liver or kidney cancer. This material consisted of CD4+ or CD8+ T cells sorted from blood, taken in a trial of the OX40 agonist ivuxolimab. CDR3 residues: CASSYTSGGGTDTQYF. CDR3 coding DNA: TGCGCCAGCAGCTATACTAGCGGGGGAGGAACAGATACGCAGTATTTT.